Here is one T cell receptor (beta chain) with its context. Its target is not known. V was cut by 9 bases and J by 9 bases, with 15 bases left in between. The CDR3 spans 12 residues. CDR1 and CDR2 (germline): MNHEY, SVGAGI. The sample comes from a study of response to subunit inactivated influenza vaccine. General study points: The authors put forward the suggestion that each seasonal influenza vaccination may bring in only a limited number of new T cells.

In TCRdb, the RT-PCR reads were re-called with MiXCR into one record per CDR3 protein. The sample contains 450,000 to 700,000 distinct CDR3 sequences, about 15% of which appear only once. Sequencing was performed on PBMCs from blood, taken about 12 days after vaccination. The chain couples TRBV6-5 to TRBJ2-1; the D gene is possibly TRBD2 (6 bases). This TCR came from a man aged 50 to 60 who received an inactivated influenza vaccine. CDR3 nucleotides: TGTGCCAGTACTGGAATGGGGGGTGAGCAGTTCTTC. Translating gives CASTGMGGEQFF.